This T cell receptor beta chain was captured in a study of cytomegalovirus exposure and HLA in healthy donors. For the study at large: In a later analysis, the roughly 130 validation repertoires were reported to have used the same platform as the 600 to 700 first-cohort repertoires. Study-level points and caveats: Cytomegalovirus-associated status was assigned to fewer than 200 TCR beta chains. For most TCR sequences rarity was the rule, although some public TCRs occurred in many donors.

This clone appeared a few times. What it recognizes is unknown. The protocol was immunoSEQ multiplex PCR, while the TCRdb copy is restricted to in-frame clones and leaves out a portion. The profile shows some 230,000 clones, 85% to 95% of them singletons. The CDR3 covers 14 residues. Donors were drawn from the approximately 120-subject validation cohort, separate from the roughly 700-subject first cohort. The chain carries TRBV12-2 and TRBJ1-1. TRBV12-2 is a listed pseudogene. The sample taken for sequencing was PBMCs. This sequence was found in a woman younger than 35 in good health and CMV-seronegative. Here the CDR3 DNA reads TGTGCAAGTCGCTTAATCGGGGGTAAGACTGAAGCTTTCTTT. It yields the protein CASRLIGGKTEAFF.